The clone carrying this T cell receptor (beta chain) was counted many times. These data originate in a study of T-cell reconstitution after alpha-beta-depleted transplantation in children. CDR3 length equals 14 residues. The ends were cut back, 6 bases at V and 2 bases at J, with 14 bases in the middle. CDR1 and CDR2 from the germline V gene are SGHDT and YYEEEE. Preparation of the TCRbeta library was carried out with unique molecular identifiers. TCRdb re-called the PCR reads with MiXCR, one entry per CDR3 protein. The sample consists of some 640,000 distinct CDR3 sequences, approximately 15% of them appearing once.

The material was PBMCs from the stem cell graft donor, obtained from the stem cell graft. V usage is TRBV5-6 and J usage is TRBJ2-5; no firm D call. This clonotype was sampled from a human donor who donated a stem cell graft to a child with acute myeloid leukemia. This CDR3 reads CASTFGPEQETQYF. CDR3 in DNA: TGTGCCAGCACCTTTGGACCAGAACAAGAGACCCAGTACTTC.